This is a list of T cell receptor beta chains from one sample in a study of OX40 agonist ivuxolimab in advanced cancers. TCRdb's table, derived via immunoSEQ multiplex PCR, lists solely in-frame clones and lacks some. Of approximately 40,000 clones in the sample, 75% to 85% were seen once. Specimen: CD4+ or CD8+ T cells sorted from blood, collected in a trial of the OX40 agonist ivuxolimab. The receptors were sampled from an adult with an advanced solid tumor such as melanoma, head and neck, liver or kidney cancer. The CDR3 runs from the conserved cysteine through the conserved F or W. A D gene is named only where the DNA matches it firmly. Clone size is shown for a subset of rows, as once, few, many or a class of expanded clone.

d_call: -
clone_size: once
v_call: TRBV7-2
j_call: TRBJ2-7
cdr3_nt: TGTGCCAGCAGCTTCGGACTAATCTACGAGCAGTACTTC
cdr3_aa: CASSFGLIYEQYF

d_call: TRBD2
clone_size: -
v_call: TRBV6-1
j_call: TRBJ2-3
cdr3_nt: TGTGCCAGCAGTGAAAGACTAGCGGGAGATACGCAGTATTTT
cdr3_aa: CASSERLAGDTQYF

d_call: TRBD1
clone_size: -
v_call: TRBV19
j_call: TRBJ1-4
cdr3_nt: TGTGCCAGTACGGACAGGGGGAATGAAAAACTGTTTTTT
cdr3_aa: CASTDRGNEKLFF

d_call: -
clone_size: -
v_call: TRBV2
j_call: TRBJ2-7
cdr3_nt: TGTGCCAGCAAACTAGGTTATCAGCAGTACTTC
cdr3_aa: CASKLGYQQYF

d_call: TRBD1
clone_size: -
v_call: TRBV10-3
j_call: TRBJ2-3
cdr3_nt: TGTGCCCTCTGGACAGGGTGGGGCACAGATACGCAGTATTTT
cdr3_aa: CALWTGWGTDTQYF

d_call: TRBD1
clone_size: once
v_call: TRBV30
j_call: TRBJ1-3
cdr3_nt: TGTGCCTGGAGAGGGACAGGACTCTCTGGAAACACCATATATTTT
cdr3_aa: CAWRGTGLSGNTIYF

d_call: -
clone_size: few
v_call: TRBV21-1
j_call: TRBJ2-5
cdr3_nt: TGTGCCAGCAGCAAAGGTGTCACAAGGGAACTTCCTCAAGAGACCCAGTACTTC
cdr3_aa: CASSKGVTRELPQETQYF

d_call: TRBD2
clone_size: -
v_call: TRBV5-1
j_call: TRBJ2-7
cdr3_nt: TGCGCCAGCAGCTTGGTCGGGAGGGCCGGGGACGAGCAGTACTTC
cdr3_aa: CASSLVGRAGDEQYF

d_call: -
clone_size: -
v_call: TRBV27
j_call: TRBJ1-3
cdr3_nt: TGTGCCAGCCATGCTGGAGGGGGCTCTGGAAACACCATATATTTT
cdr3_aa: CASHAGGGSGNTIYF

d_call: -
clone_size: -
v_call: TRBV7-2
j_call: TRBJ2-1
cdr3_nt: TGTGCCAGTTCGTTAGCTCCCAACAATGAGCAGTTCTTC
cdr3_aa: CASSLAPNNEQFF

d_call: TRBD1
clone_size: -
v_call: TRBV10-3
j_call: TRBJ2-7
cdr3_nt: TGTGCCATCAGTGAACCAACCAGGGACAGGGACGACGAGCAGTACTTC
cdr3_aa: CAISEPTRDRDDEQYF

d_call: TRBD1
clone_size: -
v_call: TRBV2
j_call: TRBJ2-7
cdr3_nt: TGTGCCAGCAGTGAGGGGACAGGATCATACGAGCAGTACTTC
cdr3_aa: CASSEGTGSYEQYF

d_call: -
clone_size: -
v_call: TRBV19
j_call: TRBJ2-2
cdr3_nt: TGTGCCAGTACGCCTACCCTGGGGAACACCGGGGAGCTGTTTTTT
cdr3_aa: CASTPTLGNTGELFF

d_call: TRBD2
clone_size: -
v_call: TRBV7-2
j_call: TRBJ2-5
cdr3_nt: TGTGCCAGCAGCTTAGCGTTCGGCGGGGGGCAAGAGACCCAGTACTTC
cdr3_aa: CASSLAFGGGQETQYF

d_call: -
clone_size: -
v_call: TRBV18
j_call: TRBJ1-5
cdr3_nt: TGTGCCAGCTCACAGCAGGGAAACAATCAGCCCCAGCATTTT
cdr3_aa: CASSQQGNNQPQHF

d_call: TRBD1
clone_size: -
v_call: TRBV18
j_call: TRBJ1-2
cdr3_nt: TGTGCCAGCTCGCAACAGGGGGCGAGCTATGGCTACACCTTC
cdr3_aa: CASSQQGASYGYTF

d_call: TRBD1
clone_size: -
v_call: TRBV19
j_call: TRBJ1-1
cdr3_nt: TGTGCCAGTAGTCCCCGGGACAGGCAAAAAGCTTTCTTT
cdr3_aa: CASSPRDRQKAFF

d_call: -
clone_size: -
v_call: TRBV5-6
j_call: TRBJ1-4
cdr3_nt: TGTGCCAGCAGCAGAGATGAAAAACTGTTTTTT
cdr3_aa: CASSRDEKLFF

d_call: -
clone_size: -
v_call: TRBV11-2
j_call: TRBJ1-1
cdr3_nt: TGTGCCAGCAGCTTGGGGACCGGGGTAGCTTTCTTT
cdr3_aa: CASSLGTGVAFF

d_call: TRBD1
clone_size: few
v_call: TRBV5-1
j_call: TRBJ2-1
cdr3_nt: TGCGCCAGCAGCAACCGGGACAGGGGGTTGGCTGAGCAGTTCTTC
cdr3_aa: CASSNRDRGLAEQFF

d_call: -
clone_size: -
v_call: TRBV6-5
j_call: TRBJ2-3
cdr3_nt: TGTGCGGCCCGGGACAGCACAGATACGCAGTATTTT
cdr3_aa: CAARDSTDTQYF

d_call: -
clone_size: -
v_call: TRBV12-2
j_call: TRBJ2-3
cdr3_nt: TGTGCAAGTCGCTTAGAATTGAGGGGGAAGGGCACGCAGTATTTT
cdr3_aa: CASRLELRGKGTQYF

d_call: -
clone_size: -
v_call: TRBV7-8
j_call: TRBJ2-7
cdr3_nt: TGTGCCAGCAGCTTACGTCCAGGGCACGAGCAGTACTTC
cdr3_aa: CASSLRPGHEQYF

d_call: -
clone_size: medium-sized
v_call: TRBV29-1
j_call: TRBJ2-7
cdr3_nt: TGCAGCGTTCGGGGACTTGGGGGGGCAGACGAGCAGTACTTC
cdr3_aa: CSVRGLGGADEQYF

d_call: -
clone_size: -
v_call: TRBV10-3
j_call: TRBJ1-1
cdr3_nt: TGTGCCATCAGGAACAGAATGGAAGCTTTCTTT
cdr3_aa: CAIRNRMEAFF

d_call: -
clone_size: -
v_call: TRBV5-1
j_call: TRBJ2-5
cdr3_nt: TGCGCCAGCAGCTTGGTGGGGGCCGGTGAGACCCAGTACTTC
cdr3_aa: CASSLVGAGETQYF

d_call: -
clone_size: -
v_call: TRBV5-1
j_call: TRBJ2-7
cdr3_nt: TGCGCCAGCAGCTTCACCAACTACGAGCAGTACTTC
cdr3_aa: CASSFTNYEQYF

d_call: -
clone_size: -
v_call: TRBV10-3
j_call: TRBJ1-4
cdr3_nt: TGTGCCATCAGTGACCGGTTCGCAACTAATGAAAAACTGTTTTTT
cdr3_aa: CAISDRFATNEKLFF

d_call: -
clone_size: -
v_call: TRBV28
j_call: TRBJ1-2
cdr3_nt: TGTGCCAGCAGGAGGGAGCAGGGGAGAGACTATGGCTACACCTTC
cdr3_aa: CASRREQGRDYGYTF

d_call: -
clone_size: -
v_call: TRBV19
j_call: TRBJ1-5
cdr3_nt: TGTGCCAGTAGTATGGCAAGCTATAGCAATCAGCCCCAGCATTTT
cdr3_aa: CASSMASYSNQPQHF

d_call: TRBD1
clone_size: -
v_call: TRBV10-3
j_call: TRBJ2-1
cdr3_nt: TGTGCCATCAGAATAGGGGGCAGCAATGAGCAGTTCTTC
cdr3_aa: CAIRIGGSNEQFF

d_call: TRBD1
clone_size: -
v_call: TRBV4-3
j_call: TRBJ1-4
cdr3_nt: TGCGCCAGCAGCCAAGAACAGGGGGCCGCTAATGAAAAACTGTTTTTT
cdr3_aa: CASSQEQGAANEKLFF

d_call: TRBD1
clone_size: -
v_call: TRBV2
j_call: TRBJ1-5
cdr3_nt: TGTGCCAGCAGTAGACAGGGGGTAAATAGCAATCAGCCCCAGCATTTT
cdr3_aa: CASSRQGVNSNQPQHF

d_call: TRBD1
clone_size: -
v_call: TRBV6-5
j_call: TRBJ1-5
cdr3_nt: TGTGCCAGCAGTTACTCCGGGACAGGGGTTCAGCCCCAGCATTTT
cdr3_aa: CASSYSGTGVQPQHF

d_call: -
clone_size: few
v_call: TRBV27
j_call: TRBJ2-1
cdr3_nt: TGTGCCAGCAGGGTAGCGGCCCCCTCCTACAATGAGCAGTTCTTC
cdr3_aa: CASRVAAPSYNEQFF

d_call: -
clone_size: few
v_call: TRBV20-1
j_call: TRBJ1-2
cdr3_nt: TGCAGTGCACCTAATGGCTACACCTTC
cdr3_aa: CSAPNGYTF

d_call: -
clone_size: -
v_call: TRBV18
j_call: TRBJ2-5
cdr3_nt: TGTGCCAGCTCACCACCGAGGGGGGGTGAACGCCAAGAGACCCAGTACTTC
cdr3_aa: CASSPPRGGERQETQYF

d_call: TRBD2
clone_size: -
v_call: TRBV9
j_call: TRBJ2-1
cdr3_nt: TGTGCCAGCAGCGTAGCGATACTAGCGGGAGCCGACAATGAGCAGTTCTTC
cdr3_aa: CASSVAILAGADNEQFF

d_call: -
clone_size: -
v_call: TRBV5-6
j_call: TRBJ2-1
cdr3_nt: TGTGCCAGCAGCACAGACAGGCCCAATGAGCAGTTCTTC
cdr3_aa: CASSTDRPNEQFF

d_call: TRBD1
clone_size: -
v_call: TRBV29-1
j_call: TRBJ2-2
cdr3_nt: TGCAGCGCCCGACAGGGGGCACGGAACACCGGGGAGCTGTTTTTT
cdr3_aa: CSARQGARNTGELFF